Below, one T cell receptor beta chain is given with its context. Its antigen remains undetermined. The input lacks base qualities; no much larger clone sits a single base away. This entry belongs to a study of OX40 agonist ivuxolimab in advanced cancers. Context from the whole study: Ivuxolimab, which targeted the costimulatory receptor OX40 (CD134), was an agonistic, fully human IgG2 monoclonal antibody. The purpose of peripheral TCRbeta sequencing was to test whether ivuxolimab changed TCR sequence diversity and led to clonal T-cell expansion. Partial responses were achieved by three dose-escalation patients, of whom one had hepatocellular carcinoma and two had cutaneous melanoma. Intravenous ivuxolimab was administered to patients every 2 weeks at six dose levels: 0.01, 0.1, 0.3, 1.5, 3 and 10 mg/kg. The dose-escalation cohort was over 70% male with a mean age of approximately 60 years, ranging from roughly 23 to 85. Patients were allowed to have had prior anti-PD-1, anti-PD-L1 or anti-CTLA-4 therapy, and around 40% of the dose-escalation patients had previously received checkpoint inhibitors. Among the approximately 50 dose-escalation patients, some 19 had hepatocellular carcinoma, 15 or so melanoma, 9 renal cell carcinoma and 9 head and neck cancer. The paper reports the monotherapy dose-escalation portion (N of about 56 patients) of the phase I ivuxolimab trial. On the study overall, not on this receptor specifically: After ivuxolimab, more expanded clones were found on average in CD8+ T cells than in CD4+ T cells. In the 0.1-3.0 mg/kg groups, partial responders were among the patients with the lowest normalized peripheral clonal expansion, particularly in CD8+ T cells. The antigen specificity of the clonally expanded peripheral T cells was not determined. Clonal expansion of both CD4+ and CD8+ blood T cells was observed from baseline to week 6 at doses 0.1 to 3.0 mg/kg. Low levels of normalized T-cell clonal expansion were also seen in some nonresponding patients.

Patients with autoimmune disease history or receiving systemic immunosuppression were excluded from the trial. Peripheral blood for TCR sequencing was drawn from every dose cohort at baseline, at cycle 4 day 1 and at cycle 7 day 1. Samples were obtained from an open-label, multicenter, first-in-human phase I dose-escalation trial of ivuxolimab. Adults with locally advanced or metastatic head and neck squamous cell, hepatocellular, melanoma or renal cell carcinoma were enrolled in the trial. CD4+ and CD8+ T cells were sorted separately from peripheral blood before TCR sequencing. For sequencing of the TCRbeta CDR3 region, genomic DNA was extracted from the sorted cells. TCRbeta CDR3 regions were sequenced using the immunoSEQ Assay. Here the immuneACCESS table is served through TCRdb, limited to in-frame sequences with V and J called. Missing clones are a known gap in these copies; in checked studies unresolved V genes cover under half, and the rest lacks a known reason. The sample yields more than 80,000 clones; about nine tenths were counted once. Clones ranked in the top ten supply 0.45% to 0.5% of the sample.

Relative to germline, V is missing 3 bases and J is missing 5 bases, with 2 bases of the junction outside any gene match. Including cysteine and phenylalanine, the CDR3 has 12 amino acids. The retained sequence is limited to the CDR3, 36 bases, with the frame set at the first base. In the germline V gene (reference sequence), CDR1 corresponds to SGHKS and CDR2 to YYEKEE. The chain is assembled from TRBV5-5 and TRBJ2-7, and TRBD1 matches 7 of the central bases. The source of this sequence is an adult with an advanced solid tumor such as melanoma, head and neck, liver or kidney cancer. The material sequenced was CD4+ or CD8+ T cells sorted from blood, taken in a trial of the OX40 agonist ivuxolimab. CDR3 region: CASSSQGDEQYF. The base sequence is TGTGCCAGCAGCTCGCAGGGGGACGAGCAGTACTTC.